Presented here are 29 T cell receptor beta chains from one specimen sequenced in a study of blood T cells in healthy people across ages. A sample-barcoded 5' primer and a J-beta primer mix were used in a second PCR of roughly 7 to 11 cycles. One entry per CDR3 protein, called by TCRdb with MiXCR from the 5' RACE reads. Of about a million distinct CDR3 sequences listed, roughly half are singletons. The sequenced sample was blood. Receptor source: a woman aged 60-70 years in good health.

There are a few counts of this clonotype. The V and J genes are TRBV20-1 and TRBJ2-7, with 11 positions matching TRBD2. Germline V gene lookup returns CDR1 DFQATT and CDR2 SNEGSKA (reference sequence). The CDR3 runs 15 residues. Losses at the gene ends were 5 bases for V and 2 bases for J; bases not matched to a gene: 8. In DNA form, the CDR3 reads TGCAGTGCTCGCGCCGGGACTAGCGGCACCTACGAGCAGTACTTC. It encodes CSARAGTSGTYEQYF.

In the case of this clonotype: One end of the junction fails to match germline, which may point to a read error. CDR3 bases: TGCAGTGCTACTTCCGGGACAGGGGCCTACAGTGAGCAGTTCTTC. Its protein is CSATSGTGAYSEQFF. The V and J genes are TRBV20-1 and TRBJ2-1; 10 bases agree with TRBD1. The CDR3 is 15 amino acids. CDR1 and CDR2 (germline): DFQATT, SNEGSKA (reference sequence).

V gene TRBV28 combines with J gene TRBJ1-5; TRBD1 matches at 8 bases. CDR1 is MDHEN and CDR2 is SYDVKM in the germline V gene. The CDR3 runs 16 residues. J was trimmed by 9 bases and V by 7 bases; bases with no gene match: 17. The CDR3 sequence is CASNDSDRGNNWPQHF. For the CDR3, the DNA is TGTGCCAGCAACGACTCCGACAGGGGAAACAATTGGCCCCAGCATTTT.

This clonotype came up a few times. V is TRBV2 and J is TRBJ2-7; perhaps TRBD1 as D (6 bases). The J call is doubtful: the DNA matches TRBJ2-5 better. CDR3 size: 15 residues. CDR1 SNHLY and CDR2 FYNNEI come from the germline V gene. CDR3 residues: CASSDQGILIETQYF. The CDR3 DNA is TGTGCCAGCAGTGATCAGGGGATCCTAATAGAGACCCAGTACTTC.

The chain employs TRBV4-2 and TRBJ2-7, with D perhaps TRBD1 (5 bases). The CDR3 covers 18 residues. Per germline, CDR1 LGHNA and CDR2 YNFKEQ. V shed 0 bases and J shed 7 bases, with 25 bases lying between them. Written as DNA, the CDR3 is TGTGCCAGCAGCCAAGACGAATATGGAGTTGGACACCTTGGAGAGCAGTACTTC. This encodes CASSQDEYGVGHLGEQYF.

Comment on this clonotype: A much more abundant neighbour one base away suggests this may be a read error. This chain connects TRBV20-1 to TRBJ1-6; D may be TRBD1 (5 bases). Looked up from germline, CDR1 is DFQATT and CDR2 is SNEGSKA (reference sequence). Trimming shortened V by 6 bases and J by 9 bases, and 21 bases separated the two germline ends. The CDR3 sequence is 15 residues long. This CDR3 reads CSAPLGNGGGSPLHF. The DNA of the CDR3 is TGCAGTGCCCCCCTAGGGAATGGGGGGGGTTCACCCCTCCACTTT.

The chain combines TRBV28 with TRBJ2-7; 9 positions agree with TRBD2. Matching the DNA end better, TRBJ2-5 makes the J call doubtful. CDR1 MDHEN and CDR2 SYDVKM come from the germline V gene. There are 15 residues in the CDR3. In DNA, the CDR3 is TGTGCCAGCAGCTCTCCGGGACTAGCAGGGGAGACCCAGTACTTC. Translating gives CASSSPGLAGETQYF.

This clonotype was picked up a small number of times. The V and J genes are TRBV29-1 and TRBJ2-7; possibly TRBD2 for D (6 bases). This CDR3 is built from 15 residues. V dropped 7 bases and J dropped 1 base, with 20 bases sitting between them. From germline, CDR1 is SQVTM and CDR2 ANQGSEA. The CDR3 nucleotides read TGCAGCGCGAGCCAGAGGCGGGACTTTTCCTACGAGCAGTACTTC. This sequence encodes CSASQRRDFSYEQYF.

This clonotype came up a few times. This chain joins TRBV7-9 and TRBJ1-2; perhaps TRBD1 as D (6 bases). The CDR3 loop spans 13 amino acids. Germline V gives CDR1 SEHNR, CDR2 FQNEAQ (reference sequence). Trimming pared 4 bases from V and 9 bases from J, leaving 15 bases between. The CDR3 spells CASSYQGRVSYTF. The CDR3, as DNA: TGTGCCAGCAGCTACCAGGGGCGCGTGAGCTACACCTTC.

The chain couples TRBV6-1 to TRBJ2-5, with 13 bases that match TRBD2. The CDR3 has 20 amino acids. Trimming took 3 bases from V and 1 from J; bases not matched to a gene: 14. Germline CDR1 reads MNHNS; CDR2 reads SASEGT. The CDR3 DNA sequence: TGTGCCAGCAGTGATATACGACTAGCGGGGGGCCTCCTAACCCAAGAGACCCAGTACTTC. It encodes CASSDIRLAGGLLTQETQYF.

A word on this clonotype: One base away lies a much larger clone, so this may be a sequencing read error. The V and J genes are TRBV5-1 and TRBJ1-2; D uncertain. There are 13 residues in the CDR3. CDR1 SGHRS and CDR2 YFSETQ come from the germline V gene. DNA of the CDR3: TGCGCCAGCAGCTTAACTGGAAACTATGGCTGCACCTTC. Translated: CASSLTGNYGCTF.

The chain is built from TRBV24-1 and TRBJ2-1; 9 bases align to TRBD2. The CDR3 length is 14 residues. The junction had 3 bases not matched to a gene; V was cut back by 3 bases and J by 7 bases. Per the germline V gene, CDR1 is KGHDR and CDR2 is SFDVKD. The CDR3 protein is CATSDLAGRNEQFF. CDR3 coding DNA: TGTGCCACCAGTGATCTAGCGGGGCGGAATGAGCAGTTCTTC.

DNA of the CDR3: TGTGCCAGCAGCTCGTCAGGGCTATTTGGCACAGATACGCAGTTCTTC. Its protein product is CASSSSGLFGTDTQFF. This rearrangement joins TRBV7-3 to TRBJ2-1, with D maybe TRBD1 (5 bases). This CDR3 comprises 16 residues. V lost 4 bases and J 12 bases, leaving 25 bases between the germline ends. The V gene's germline CDR1 is SGHTA and CDR2 FQGTGA.

The chain is built from TRBV12-3 or TRBV12-4 and TRBJ1-1, with 8 nucleotides matching TRBD1. Trimming at V came to 7 bases and at J to 2 bases, leaving 3 bases not matched to a gene. CDR3 length: 13 residues. DNA for the CDR3: TGTGCCAGCACCCAGGGGGCTAACACTGAAGCTTTCTTT. This sequence encodes CASTQGANTEAFF.

V gene TRBV7-2 combines with J gene TRBJ2-3; TRBD2 matches 7 bases. CDR1 SGHTA and CDR2 FQGNSA come from the germline V gene. The length of the CDR3 is 11 residues. V shed 11 bases and J 6 bases; nucleotides not matched to a gene: 5. CDR3 DNA: TGTGCCGGGGGGGTGAGGGATACGCAGTATTTT. Its translation is CAGGVRDTQYF.

This clonotype was detected once. V and J are TRBV5-1 and TRBJ1-2, with D unclear. The germline V gene encodes CDR1 SGHRS and CDR2 YFSETQ. This CDR3 contains 13 residues. Between the trimmed V and J ends, which lost 1 base and 8 bases, there was a span of 12 bases. CDR3 sequence: CASSLSMVGGYTF. The CDR3 DNA reads as TGCGCCAGCAGCTTGAGTATGGTAGGCGGCTACACCTTC.

The chain carries TRBV29-1 and TRBJ2-7, with 7 bases fitting TRBD1. Germline values: CDR1 SQVTM, CDR2 ANQGSEA. With V trimmed by 5 bases and J by 10 bases, 11 bases remained unmatched. The CDR3 is 12 amino acids. The CDR3 nucleotides read TGCAGCGTTTTTCGACAGGGTCAGATCCAGTACTTC. Protein sequence: CSVFRQGQIQYF.

V gene TRBV5-5 combines with J gene TRBJ2-5; TRBD2 is a possible D gene (5 bases). Judging by the DNA end, TRBJ2-7 fits better; the J call may be wrong. Germline lookup yields CDR1 SGHKS and CDR2 YYEKEE (reference sequence). The CDR3 length is 14 residues. The CDR3 DNA reads TGTGCCAGCAGCCCGGTCGAGGGCCCCAACGAGCAGTACTTC. Its translation: CASSPVEGPNEQYF.

This clonotype has just a few counts. In DNA, the CDR3 is TGTGCCAGCAGCTACTTGGGGACCAGCGCCTACGAGCAGTACTTC. Translating it yields CASSYLGTSAYEQYF. The V call is TRBV12-3 or TRBV12-4, the J call TRBJ2-7; D possibly matches TRBD1 or TRBD2 (5 bases each). The CDR3 has 15 amino acids. Trimming stripped 6 bases from V and 2 bases from J, with 17 bases between.

The rearrangement uses TRBV18 and TRBJ2-7, with D perhaps matching TRBD2 (6 bases). The length of the CDR3 is 15 residues. CDR1 is KGHSH and CDR2 is LQKENI in the germline V gene. Trimming took 3 bases from V and 4 from J, leaving 16 bases between them. CDR3 bases: TGTGCCAGCTCACCGGGAACTAGCATCATTTACGAGCAGTACTTC. As protein: CASSPGTSIIYEQYF.

This clonotype has a handful of counts. J is TRBJ1-4 and V is TRBV29-1; unclear D gene. This CDR3 comprises 12 residues. Germline V gene lookup returns CDR1 SQVTM and CDR2 ANQGSEA. Trimming left V 5 bases short and J 0 bases short, with 4 bases between. As DNA, the CDR3 is TGCAGCGTTTCAGCAACTAATGAAAAACTGTTTTTT. Translating gives CSVSATNEKLFF.

The chain is built from TRBV7-2 and TRBJ2-7; D ambiguous. Germline assignment: CDR1 SGHTA and CDR2 FQGNSA. The CDR3 has 11 amino acids. The V end lost 8 bases, the J end lost 3 bases, and 8 bases lay between the germline ends. CDR3 nucleotide sequence: TGTGCCAGCGCTGTTGGCTACGAGCAGTACTTC. Amino acids: CASAVGYEQYF.

The chain recombines TRBV15 with TRBJ2-5, with a weak D call TRBD2 (6 bases). The CDR3 extends over 16 amino acids. V was cut by 2 bases and J by 3 bases, with 16 bases left in between. From germline, CDR1 is LNHNV and CDR2 YYDKDF (reference sequence). The CDR3 region has the DNA TGTGCCACCAGCAGACCCGACCGGGGGTTTGAAGAGACCCAGTACTTC. As protein: CATSRPDRGFEETQYF. Filled out from reference TRBV15 and TRBJ2-5, the complete variable domain reads DAMVIQNPRYQVTQFGKPVTLSCSQTLNHNVMYWYQQKSSQAPKLLFHYYDKDFNNEADTPDNFQSRRPNTSFCFLDIRSPGLGDTAMYLCATSRPDRGFEETQYFGPGTRLLVL.

This rearrangement joins TRBV7-2 to TRBJ2-5; TRBD2 might be the D (6 bases). Germline CDR1 reads SGHTA; CDR2 reads FQGNSA. V lost 1 base and J lost 3, with 12 bases in between. This CDR3 is 15 amino acids long. CDR3 in DNA: TGTGCCAGCAGCTTAGGGGAGGTGGCGGAAGAGACCCAGTACTTC. Translating gives CASSLGEVAEETQYF.

This clonotype was picked up a small number of times. The chain combines TRBV5-1 with TRBJ2-1, with unresolved D. This CDR3 has 16 residues. Germline CDR1 and CDR2: SGHRS and YFSETQ. V was cut by 3 bases and J by 0 bases, with 13 bases left in between. The CDR3 region has the DNA TGCGCCAGCAGCTCCTCGCGCTCTAGCTCCTACAATGAGCAGTTCTTC. Translation gives CASSSSRSSSYNEQFF. The variable domain in full, with the rest retrieved from reference TRBV5-1 and TRBJ2-1, is KAGVTQTPRYLIKTRGQQVTLSCSPISGHRSVSWYQQTPGQGLQFLFEYFSETQRNKGNFPGRFSGRQFSNSRSEMNVSTLELGDSALYLCASSSSRSSSYNEQFFGPGTRLTVL.

The rearrangement links TRBV10-3 to TRBJ2-7, with 9 bases matching TRBD2. The CDR3 covers 12 residues. The trim removed 10 bases at V and 0 bases at J, leaving 1 base unmatched. Per germline, CDR1 ENHRY and CDR2 SYGVKD. The CDR3 region is CATGLASYEQYF. Here the CDR3 DNA reads TGTGCCACGGGACTAGCCTCCTACGAGCAGTACTTC.

This chain uses TRBV29-1 with TRBJ1-4, with unresolved D. Germline V gene lookup returns CDR1 SQVTM and CDR2 ANQGSEA. The CDR3 has 14 residues. Between the trimmed V and J ends, which lost 5 bases and 5 bases, there was a span of 15 bases. CDR3 residues: CSVKSPDGNEKLFF. CDR3 in DNA: TGCAGCGTTAAATCCCCGGACGGGAATGAAAAACTGTTTTTT. Looking up the rest from reference TRBV29-1 and TRBJ1-4 gives the full variable domain: SAVISQKPSRDICQRGTSLTIQCQVDSQVTMMFWYRQQPGQSLTLIATANQGSEATYESGFVIDKFPISRPNLTFSTLTVSNMSPEDSSIYLCSVKSPDGNEKLFFGSGTQLSVL.

This clonotype was picked up a small number of times. This chain links TRBV10-3 with TRBJ2-5, with 8 nucleotides matching TRBD1. Per the germline V gene, CDR1 is ENHRY and CDR2 is SYGVKD. V lost 1 base, J lost 1 base, and 8 bases stayed unmatched. The CDR3 spans 17 residues. This CDR3 reads CAISEFGTGLSQETQYF. Here the CDR3 DNA reads TGTGCCATCAGTGAGTTTGGGACAGGTCTTTCCCAAGAGACCCAGTACTTC.

This clonotype has only a few counts. V usage is TRBV6-1 and J usage is TRBJ2-2; D is possibly TRBD2 (6 bases). The CDR3 is made up of 15 amino acids. Germline-derived CDR1 and CDR2 are MNHNS and SASEGT. V lost 7 bases and J 3 bases, leaving 15 bases between the germline ends. Here the CDR3 reads CASNLDGGYTGELFF. CDR3 sequence (DNA): TGTGCCAGCAATCTAGATGGAGGGTACACCGGGGAGCTGTTTTTT.